This T cell receptor beta chain was sequenced during a study of Graves' ophthalmopathy and Graves' hyperthyroidism. From RNA, the CDR3 regions of TCR beta chains were amplified and sequenced. The authors performed first-round RT-PCR with HTBI primers and then a second-round multiplex PCR. TCRdb re-analysed the multiplex PCR reads in MiXCR, keeping a single row per CDR3 protein. In the table there are around 660,000 distinct CDR3 sequences, under 50% of which are singletons. The CDR3 is 18 residues long. Germline lookup yields CDR1 LGHNA and CDR2 YNFKEQ. V was trimmed by 3 bases and J by 7 bases, leaving 24 bases between them. Study-level findings and limits: Blood also carried most expanded thyroid clonotypes exceeding 0.001 frequency.

Comment on this clonotype: Its antigen remains unidentified.

The receptor comes from an adult man with Graves' ophthalmopathy. The J gene is TRBJ2-2, the V gene TRBV4-2; D is possibly TRBD2 (5 bases). The sequencing sample was made of peripheral blood. The CDR3 region is CASSHSFKRKKAIGELFF. As DNA, the CDR3 is TGTGCCAGCAGCCACTCATTCAAGCGGAAAAAGGCAATCGGGGAGCTGTTTTTT.